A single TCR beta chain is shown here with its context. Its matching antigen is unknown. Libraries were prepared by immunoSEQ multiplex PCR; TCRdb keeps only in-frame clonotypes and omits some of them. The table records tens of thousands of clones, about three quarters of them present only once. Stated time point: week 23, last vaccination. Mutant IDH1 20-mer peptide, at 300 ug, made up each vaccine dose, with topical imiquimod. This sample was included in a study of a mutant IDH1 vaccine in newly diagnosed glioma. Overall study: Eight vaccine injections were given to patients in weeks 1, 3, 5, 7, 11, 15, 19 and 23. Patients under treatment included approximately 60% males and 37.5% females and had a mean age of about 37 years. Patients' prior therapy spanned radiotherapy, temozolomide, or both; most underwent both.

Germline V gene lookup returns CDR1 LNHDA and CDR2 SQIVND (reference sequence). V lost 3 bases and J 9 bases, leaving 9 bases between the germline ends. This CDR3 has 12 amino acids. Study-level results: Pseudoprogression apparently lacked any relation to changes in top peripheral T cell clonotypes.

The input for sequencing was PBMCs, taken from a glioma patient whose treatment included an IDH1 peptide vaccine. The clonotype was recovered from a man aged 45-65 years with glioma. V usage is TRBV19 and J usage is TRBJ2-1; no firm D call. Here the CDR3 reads CASSMWGSEQFF. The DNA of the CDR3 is TGTGCCAGTAGTATGTGGGGAAGTGAGCAGTTCTTC.